The 30 T cell receptor beta chains reported below all come from one sample, sequenced in a study of cytomegalovirus exposure and HLA in healthy donors. Researchers ran the PCR with 60 Vbeta and 13 Jbeta primers. The assay was immunoSEQ multiplex PCR, and TCRdb's table has in-frame clones only and misses some. The data contain roughly 150,000 clones, about 70% of them singletons. The sequencing input was PBMCs. Source of these receptors: a male donor in good health and CMV-seronegative.

The chain carries TRBV30 and TRBJ1-5, with 7 bases that match TRBD1. The CDR3 length is 15 residues. Germline lookup yields CDR1 GTSNPN and CDR2 SVGIG (reference sequence). V lost 2 bases, J lost 7 bases, and 11 bases stayed unmatched. The CDR3 loop reads CAWSSTGVEAQPQHF. In DNA form, the CDR3 reads TGTGCCTGGAGTTCCACAGGGGTAGAGGCCCAGCCCCAGCATTTT.

The chain combines TRBV10-3 with TRBJ2-7; no firm D call. Per the germline V gene, CDR1 is ENHRY and CDR2 is SYGVKD. This CDR3 is built from 13 residues. The V end lost 6 bases, the J end lost 2 bases, and 11 bases lay between the germline ends. The CDR3 sequence: CAISGRITYEQYF. CDR3 DNA sequence: TGTGCCATCAGCGGCAGGATCACCTACGAGCAGTACTTC.

This clone was seen more than once but under ten times. The V and J genes are TRBV7-6 and TRBJ1-4; TRBD1 agrees at 7 bases. CDR3 length: 16 amino acids. Germline CDR1 is SGHVS and CDR2 is FNYEAQ. The trim removed 1 base at V and 6 bases at J, leaving 8 bases unmatched. The CDR3 loop is CASSLETGPFDEKLFF. In DNA, the CDR3 is TGTGCCAGCAGCTTAGAGACAGGGCCGTTCGATGAAAAACTGTTTTTT.

Only a few counts were recorded for this clone. This sequence joins TRBV5-3 and TRBJ2-7; 11 bases fit TRBD2. TRBV5-3 is noted as an ORF with a role that remains uncertain. J was trimmed by 4 bases and V by 0 bases; bases with no gene match: 3. The CDR3 is made up of 15 amino acids. The CDR3 is CARSLELAGAYEQYF. DNA of the CDR3: TGTGCCAGAAGCTTGGAACTAGCGGGAGCTTACGAGCAGTACTTC.

The gene calls are TRBV5-1 and TRBJ2-7; weak D call: TRBD1 (5 bases). V dropped 5 bases and J dropped 0 bases, with 12 bases sitting between them. CDR3 length: 14 residues. From germline, CDR1 is SGHRS and CDR2 YFSETQ. CDR3 region: CASREQESSYEQYF. CDR3 nucleotide sequence: TGCGCCAGCAGAGAACAGGAGAGCTCCTACGAGCAGTACTTC. Variable domain in full (rest from reference TRBV5-1 and TRBJ2-7): KAGVTQTPRYLIKTRGQQVTLSCSPISGHRSVSWYQQTPGQGLQFLFEYFSETQRNKGNFPGRFSGRQFSNSRSEMNVSTLELGDSALYLCASREQESSYEQYFGPGTRLTVT.

This sequence joins TRBV7-9 and TRBJ2-1, with a weak D call TRBD2 (5 bases). This CDR3 has 14 amino acids. Trimming took off 6 bases at V and 7 bases at J, with 16 bases between the two ends. CDR1 is SEHNR, CDR2 FQNEAQ, per germline (reference sequence). In DNA, the CDR3 is TGTGCCAGCAGACCCCGGACTGAGACTAATGAGCAGTTCTTC. This codes for CASRPRTETNEQFF.

This sequence joins TRBV19 and TRBJ2-7; D gene unclear. CDR3 length: 13 amino acids. V was cut by 7 bases and J by 0 bases, with 10 bases left in between. CDR1 is LNHDA, CDR2 SQIVND, per germline (reference sequence). The chain's CDR3 is CASKAESSYEQYF. In DNA form, the CDR3 reads TGTGCCAGTAAGGCGGAGAGCTCCTACGAGCAGTACTTC.

The chain has TRBV18 and TRBJ1-1; D uncertain. CDR1 is KGHSH and CDR2 is LQKENI in the germline V gene. V was pared by 0 bases and J by 11 bases, with 13 bases between. The CDR3 is 13 residues long. In nucleotides, the CDR3 is TGTGCCAGCTCACCACCTGGGGAGAATGGGGCTTTCTTT. Its protein product is CASSPPGENGAFF.

This clone turned up a few times. The chain is built from TRBV4-2 and TRBJ1-6, with unresolved D. The CDR3 is 15 amino acids. Germline V gene data show CDR1 as LGHNA and CDR2 as YNFKEQ. V gave up 0 bases and J gave up 9 bases, with 12 bases separating them. The CDR3 reads CASSQDQEGGSPLHF. The CDR3 bases are TGTGCCAGCAGCCAAGATCAGGAGGGCGGTTCACCCCTCCACTTT.

The chain joins TRBV5-4 to TRBJ2-2, with 7 bases fitting TRBD2. Germline V gene lookup returns CDR1 SGHNT and CDR2 YYREEE (reference sequence). The CDR3 totals 15 residues. V shed 4 bases and J 9 bases; nucleotides not matched to a gene: 12. The CDR3 sequence is CASSAMSGMVRELFF. The CDR3 DNA is TGTGCCAGCAGCGCGATGAGCGGGATGGTCCGGGAGCTGTTTTTT.

The chain couples TRBV7-2 to TRBJ2-4; the D is unclear. Germline lookup yields CDR1 SGHTA and CDR2 FQGNSA. Trimming removed 5 bases from V and 4 bases from J, with 12 bases in between. The CDR3 sequence is 14 residues long. The CDR3 DNA reads as TGTGCCAGCAGCCAGTACGCTCAGAAAAACATTCAGTACTTC. This translates into CASSQYAQKNIQYF.

The V call is TRBV6-4, the J call TRBJ2-3; 14 bases agree with TRBD2. CDR3 size: 15 residues. Trimming took 5 bases from V and 4 from J; bases not matched to a gene: 2. CDR1 and CDR2 from the germline V gene are MRHNA and SNTAGT. The CDR3 reads CASSRTSGGPDTQYF. DNA of the CDR3: TGTGCCAGCAGTCGGACTAGCGGGGGGCCAGATACGCAGTATTTT.

The J gene is TRBJ2-7, the V gene TRBV30, with D perhaps TRBD1 (6 bases). V was pared by 5 bases and J by 2 bases, with 13 bases between. The CDR3 totals 13 residues. Germline V gene sequence: CDR1 GTSNPN, CDR2 SVGIG (reference sequence). The CDR3 region has the DNA TGTGCCTGGGACCCGACAGGAGCCTACGAGCAGTACTTC. This encodes CAWDPTGAYEQYF.

The chain joins TRBV10-3 to TRBJ2-4; 15 positions match TRBD2. Germline V CDR1 and CDR2: ENHRY, SYGVKD. There are 20 residues in the CDR3. Losses at the gene ends were 0 bases for V and 0 bases for J; bases not matched to a gene: 6. CDR3 residues: CAISESHGTSGGLAKNIQYF. The CDR3 region has the DNA TGTGCCATCAGTGAGTCCCACGGGACTAGCGGGGGGCTAGCCAAAAACATTCAGTACTTC.

In this sample, this clone turned up a few times. The chain carries TRBV6-4 and TRBJ1-4; TRBD1 might be the D (6 bases). The CDR3 totals 16 residues. CDR1 and CDR2 from the germline V gene are MRHNA and SNTAGT. V was pared by 6 bases and J by 3 bases, with 17 bases between. The chain's CDR3 is CASRPSDRYSNEKLFF. The CDR3 coding sequence is TGTGCCAGCAGACCCTCAGACAGGTACTCTAATGAAAAACTGTTTTTT.

The rearrangement joins TRBV30 to TRBJ2-2; tentatively, D is TRBD2 (6 bases). The CDR3 sequence is 14 residues long. Trimming removed 4 bases from V and 3 bases from J, with 12 bases in between. The germline V gene encodes CDR1 GTSNPN and CDR2 SVGIG (reference sequence). CDR3 sequence: CAWKAEGYTGELFF. DNA for the CDR3: TGTGCCTGGAAAGCGGAGGGGTACACCGGGGAGCTGTTTTTT.

V is TRBV7-7 and J is TRBJ2-6; D is uncertain. V shed 1 base and J shed 2 bases, with 6 bases lying between them. The germline V gene encodes CDR1 SSHAT and CDR2 FNYEAQ (reference sequence). The CDR3 sequence is 15 residues long. The CDR3 DNA is TGTGCCAGCAGCTTAGGTGCGGCTGGGGCCAACGTCCTGACTTTC. It specifies CASSLGAAGANVLTF.

The rearrangement uses TRBV5-1 and TRBJ2-3; the D gene is possibly TRBD1 (6 bases). CDR3 length equals 12 residues. CDR1 and CDR2 from the germline V gene are SGHRS and YFSETQ. Deletions cut 0 bases from V and 13 bases from J, with 12 bases between. CDR3 nucleotide sequence: TGCGCCAGCAGCTTGGGGCAGGGGACGAAGTATTTT. This sequence encodes CASSLGQGTKYF. The whole variable domain, filled in from reference TRBV5-1 and TRBJ2-3, reads KAGVTQTPRYLIKTRGQQVTLSCSPISGHRSVSWYQQTPGQGLQFLFEYFSETQRNKGNFPGRFSGRQFSNSRSEMNVSTLELGDSALYLCASSLGQGTKYFGPGTRLTVL.

The chain recombines TRBV4-1 with TRBJ1-5, with D hard to call. The CDR3 spans 14 residues. Trimming stripped 0 bases from V and 4 bases from J, with 7 bases between. Germline CDR1 reads MGHRA; CDR2 reads YSYEKL. The CDR3 nucleotides are TGCGCCAGCAGCCAAGATTCGGTGAATCAGCCCCAGCATTTT. This encodes CASSQDSVNQPQHF.

This rearrangement joins TRBV4-1 to TRBJ1-5, with 8 bases aligning to TRBD1. The CDR3 runs to 16 residues. The junction had 9 bases not matched to a gene; V was cut back by 1 base and J by 7 bases. Germline lookup yields CDR1 MGHRA and CDR2 YSYEKL. This CDR3 reads CASSQGRQGATQPQHF. CDR3 in DNA: TGCGCCAGCAGCCAAGGTCGGCAGGGGGCTACACAGCCCCAGCATTTT.

This clone was seen a single time. A read error may account for a junction end that differs from germline. The same CDR3 arises from other DNA sequences in this sample as well. The genes are TRBV6-5 and TRBJ1-3; TRBD1 is a possible D gene (5 bases). The CDR3 covers 15 residues. Germline loops: CDR1 MNHEY, CDR2 SVGAGI. CDR3 loop: CASSRQLHSGNTIYF. DNA for the CDR3: TGCGCCAGCAGTCGACAGCTTCACTCTGGAAACACCATATATTTT.

The chain joins TRBV5-1 to TRBJ2-3; TRBD2 might be the D (6 bases). The CDR3 loop spans 15 amino acids. Germline V CDR1 and CDR2: SGHRS, YFSETQ. V gave up 4 bases and J gave up 4 bases, with 16 bases separating them. Written as DNA, the CDR3 is TGCGCCAGCAGCCGGGACTTCCCCGGGTCAGATACGCAGTATTTT. This gives the protein CASSRDFPGSDTQYF.

Ten or more counts support this clone. This rearrangement joins TRBV6-4 to TRBJ2-1; 11 positions agree with TRBD1. Trimming at V came to 0 bases and at J to 6 bases, leaving 7 bases not matched to a gene. From germline, CDR1 is MRHNA and CDR2 SNTAGT. CDR3 length: 17 amino acids. The CDR3 region is CASSDSSVGTGGNEQFF. CDR3 nucleotides: TGTGCCAGCAGTGACTCGAGTGTCGGGACAGGGGGCAATGAGCAGTTCTTC.

Note on this clone: The junction departs from the called germline gene at one end, perhaps through a read error. Here the CDR3 reads CSSSVGVSATNEKLFF. The DNA of the CDR3 is TGTTCCAGCAGCGTAGGCGTTAGTGCAACTAATGAAAAACTGTTTTTT. The chain carries TRBV7-9 and TRBJ1-4; no definite D call. This CDR3 is built from 16 residues. Germline V lookup: CDR1 SEHNR, CDR2 FQNEAQ (reference sequence).

This chain uses TRBV18 with TRBJ2-7, with a weak D call TRBD2 (6 bases). The germline CDR1 and CDR2 sequences are KGHSH and LQKENI. Trimming stripped 6 bases from V and 6 bases from J, with 18 bases between. The CDR3 sequence is 14 residues long. CDR3 nucleotides: TGTGCCAGCTCCGGGACTGATGATGGTGGCGAGCAGTACTTC. This gives the protein CASSGTDDGGEQYF.

In this sample, this clone turned up once. The chain has TRBV6-5 and TRBJ1-1, with D unresolved. The CDR3 has 15 residues. V was trimmed by 0 bases and J by 6 bases, leaving 14 bases between them. Germline V gene lookup returns CDR1 MNHEY and CDR2 SVGAGI. The CDR3 DNA reads TGTGCCAGCAGTTACTCCGGGTACCGTCTGGCTGAAGCTTTCTTT. It codes for CASSYSGYRLAEAFF.

The chain employs TRBV5-1 and TRBJ2-5; 11 bases agree with TRBD1. The germline gives CDR1 SGHRS, CDR2 YFSETQ. With V trimmed by 0 bases and J by 9 bases, 7 bases remained unmatched. This CDR3 comprises 15 residues. The CDR3 region is CASSLEDRGHAPQYF. CDR3 DNA: TGCGCCAGCAGCTTGGAGGACAGGGGGCACGCTCCCCAGTACTTC.

V and J are TRBV9 and TRBJ2-1; D possibly corresponds to TRBD2 (6 bases). Germline V CDR1 and CDR2: SGDLS, YYNGEE. The CDR3 is 14 amino acids. Trimming stripped 0 bases from V and 7 bases from J, with 11 bases between. The CDR3 protein is CASSVGWGVNEQFF. The CDR3 DNA follows: TGTGCCAGCAGCGTAGGATGGGGGGTTAATGAGCAGTTCTTC.

V is TRBV7-3 and J is TRBJ2-7; D not certain. Germline CDR1 reads SGHTA; CDR2 reads FQGTGA. CDR3 size: 13 residues. With 8 bases removed from V and 2 bases from J, the gap between germline ends came to 13 bases. CDR3 coding DNA: TGTGCCAGCCTCAGGCCCCATACCTACGAGCAGTACTTC. Translating it yields CASLRPHTYEQYF. Based on the CDR3 plus reference TRBV7-3 and TRBJ2-7, the full variable domain is GAGVSQTPSNKVTEKGKYVELRCDPISGHTALYWYRQSLGQGPEFLIYFQGTGAADDSGLPNDRFFAVRPEGSVSTLKIQRTERGDSAVYLCASLRPHTYEQYFGPGTRLTVT.

To note about this clone: Additional DNA sequences in this sample encode the identical CDR3. The rearrangement uses TRBV29-1 and TRBJ2-7, with 7 bases that match TRBD1. Losses at the gene ends were 4 bases for V and 4 bases for J; bases not matched to a gene: 4. Germline CDR1 reads SQVTM; CDR2 reads ANQGSEA. CDR3 length: 12 residues. CDR3 loop: CSVGQGTYEQYF. The CDR3 nucleotides are TGCAGCGTTGGACAGGGTACTTACGAGCAGTACTTC.